The rows below give T cell receptor beta chains drawn from one sample of a study of blood T cell repertoires in COVID-19. This table comes from immunoSEQ multiplex PCR, and its TCRdb copy is limited to in-frame clones, with some not included. The table shows about 240,000 clones, with around 87% occurring only once. What was sequenced was peripheral blood. The receptors shown here come from a woman aged 70-85 years with active or convalescent COVID-19. The CDR3 runs from the conserved cysteine through the conserved F or W. D genes are given only for firm matches. Only some rows state a clone size, as once, few, many or a class for expanded clones.

NA TRBD1 TRBJ2-2 TRBV5-4 CASSPTGVGTGELFF TGTGCCAGCAGTCCAACAGGGGTGGGGACCGGGGAGCTGTTTTTT
NA NA TRBJ1-2 TRBV7-9 CASSIGRQDVYGYTF TGTGCCAGCAGCATCGGTAGACAGGATGTCTATGGCTACACCTTC
once TRBD2 TRBJ2-3 TRBV10-3 CAISDTSGGGNTDTQYF TGTGCCATCAGTGACACTAGCGGGGGGGGGAACACAGATACGCAGTATTTT
NA TRBD2 TRBJ2-3 TRBV4-1 CASRYYGGADTQYF TGCGCCAGCAGGTACTACGGGGGGGCAGATACGCAGTATTTT
NA NA TRBJ1-1 TRBV7-3 CASSLREAGYTEAFF TGTGCCAGCAGCCTTAGGGAGGCGGGGTACACTGAAGCTTTCTTT
few NA TRBJ2-2 TRBV24-1 CATREEGGTGDTGELFF TGTGCCACCAGGGAGGAGGGGGGGACAGGAGACACCGGGGAGCTGTTTTTT
NA TRBD1 TRBJ2-3 TRBV7-3 CASSFQGAGTDTQYF TGTGCCAGCAGCTTTCAGGGGGCTGGCACAGATACGCAGTATTTT
few NA TRBJ1-5 TRBV19 CASNQDSAALSNQPQHF TGTGCCAGTAATCAAGACAGTGCGGCGTTGAGCAATCAGCCCCAGCATTTT
NA TRBD1 TRBJ1-3 TRBV7-8 CASSLAQGAGNTIYF TGTGCCAGCAGCTTAGCACAGGGGGCTGGAAACACCATATATTTT
once NA TRBJ2-4 TRBV7-2 CASSLLARLNIQYF TGTGCCAGCAGCTTACTAGCACGCTTAAACATTCAGTACTTC
NA NA TRBJ1-6 TRBV6-6 CASSPRPPDWGYNSPLHF TGTGCCAGCAGTCCCCGCCCCCCGGACTGGGGATATAATTCACCCCTCCACTTT
NA TRBD1 TRBJ1-1 TRBV11-3 CASSPGTGDDEAFF TGTGCCAGCAGCCCCGGGACAGGGGACGATGAAGCTTTCTTT
NA NA TRBJ1-6 TRBV25-1 CASSVGGSPLHF TGTGCCAGCAGTGTGGGAGGCTCACCCCTCCACTTT
NA NA TRBJ1-5 TRBV10-2 CASSESGGNQPQHF TGCGCCAGCAGTGAGTCGGGAGGCAATCAGCCCCAGCATTTT
NA NA TRBJ1-1 TRBV25-1 CASTSGTRTEAFF TGTGCCAGCACTTCCGGGACACGGACTGAAGCTTTCTTT
NA NA TRBJ2-5 TRBV3-1/TRBV3-2 CASSQDRGTQYF TGTGCCAGCAGCCAAGACCGGGGGACCCAGTACTTC
NA NA TRBJ1-2 TRBV5-6 CASSYSEGYGYTF TGTGCCAGCAGCTACAGTGAAGGCTATGGCTACACCTTC
NA TRBD1 TRBJ1-2 TRBV3-1/TRBV3-2 CASSRGQNYGYTF TGTGCCAGCAGCCGGGGACAGAACTATGGCTACACCTTC